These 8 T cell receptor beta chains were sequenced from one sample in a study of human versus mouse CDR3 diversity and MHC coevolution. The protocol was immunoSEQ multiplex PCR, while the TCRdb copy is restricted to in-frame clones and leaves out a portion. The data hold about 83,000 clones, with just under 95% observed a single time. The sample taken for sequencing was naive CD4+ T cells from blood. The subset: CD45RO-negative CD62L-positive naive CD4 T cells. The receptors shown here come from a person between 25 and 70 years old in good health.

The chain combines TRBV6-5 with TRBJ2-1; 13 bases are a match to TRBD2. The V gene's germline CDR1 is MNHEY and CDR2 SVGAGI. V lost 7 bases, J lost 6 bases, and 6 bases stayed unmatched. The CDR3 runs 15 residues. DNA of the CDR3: TGTGCCAGCACCCTACTAGCGGGGGGGCGCAATGAGCAGTTCTTC. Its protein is CASTLLAGGRNEQFF.

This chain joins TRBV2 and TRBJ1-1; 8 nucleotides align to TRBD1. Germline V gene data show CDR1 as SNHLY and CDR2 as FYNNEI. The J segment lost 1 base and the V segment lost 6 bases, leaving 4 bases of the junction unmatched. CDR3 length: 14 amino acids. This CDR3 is CASRNTGGNTEAFF. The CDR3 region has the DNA TGTGCCAGCAGAAATACAGGGGGGAACACTGAAGCTTTCTTT.

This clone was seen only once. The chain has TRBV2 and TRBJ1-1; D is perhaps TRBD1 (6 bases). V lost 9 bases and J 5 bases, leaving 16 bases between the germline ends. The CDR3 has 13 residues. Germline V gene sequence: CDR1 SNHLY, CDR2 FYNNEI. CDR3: CASNPDRTTEAFF. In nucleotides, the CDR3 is TGTGCCAGTAACCCAGACAGGACTACTGAAGCTTTCTTT.

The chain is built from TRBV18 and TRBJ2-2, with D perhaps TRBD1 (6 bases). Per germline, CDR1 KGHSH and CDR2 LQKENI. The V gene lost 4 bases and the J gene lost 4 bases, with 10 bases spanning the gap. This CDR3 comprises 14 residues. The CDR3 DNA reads TGTGCCAGCTCACAGGACAGAGGCACCGGGGAGCTGTTTTTT. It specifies CASSQDRGTGELFF.

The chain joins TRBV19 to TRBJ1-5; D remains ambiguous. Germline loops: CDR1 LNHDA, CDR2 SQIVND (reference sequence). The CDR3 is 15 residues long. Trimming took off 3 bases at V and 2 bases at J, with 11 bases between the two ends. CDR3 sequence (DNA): TGTGCCAGTAGTATTGCCCGGGGTGGCAATCAGCCCCAGCATTTT. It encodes CASSIARGGNQPQHF. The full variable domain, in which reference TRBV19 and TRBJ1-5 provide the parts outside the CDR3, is DGGITQSPKYLFRKEGQNVTLSCEQNLNHDAMYWYRQDPGQGLRLIYYSQIVNDFQKGDIAEGYSVSREKKESFPLTVTSAQKNPTAFYLCASSIARGGNQPQHFGDGTRLSIL.

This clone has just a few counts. The chain's CDR3 is CASTPGTGNNQPQHF. CDR3 DNA: TGTGCCAGCACCCCCGGGACAGGGAACAATCAGCCCCAGCATTTT. This chain joins TRBV21-1 and TRBJ1-5; the D call TRBD1 from the table was never checked on the DNA. TRBV21-1 is annotated as a pseudogene. The CDR3 covers 15 residues.

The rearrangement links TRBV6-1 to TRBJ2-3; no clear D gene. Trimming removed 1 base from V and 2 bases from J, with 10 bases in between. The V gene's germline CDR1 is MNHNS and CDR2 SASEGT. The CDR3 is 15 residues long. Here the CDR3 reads CASSEGGRPTDTQYF. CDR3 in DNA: TGTGCCAGCAGTGAAGGTGGCAGGCCCACAGATACGCAGTATTTT.

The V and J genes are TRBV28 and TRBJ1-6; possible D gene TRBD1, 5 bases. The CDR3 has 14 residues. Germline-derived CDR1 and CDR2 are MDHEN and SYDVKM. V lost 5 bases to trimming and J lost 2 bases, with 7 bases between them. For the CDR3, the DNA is TGTGCCAGCAGTCCCAGGGCCTATAATTCACCCCTCCACTTT. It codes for CASSPRAYNSPLHF.